These T cell receptor beta chains were read from a single sample in a study of cytomegalovirus exposure and HLA in healthy donors. Assay: immunoSEQ multiplex PCR; the TCRdb copy retains only in-frame clones and omits some. In the table there are about 120,000 clones, around 78% of which are singletons. The sample taken for sequencing was PBMCs. The receptor set was obtained from a woman aged 30 to 39 in good health and CMV-seropositive. The CDR3 runs from the conserved cysteine through the conserved F or W. D genes are given only for firm matches. Size is stated for part of the rows, as once, few or many counts, or as a class when the clone is expanded.

DNA | CDR3 | J | size | V | D
TGTGCCATCAGTCGGGTAGCGGGGGCCTACGAGCAGTACTTC | CAISRVAGAYEQYF | TRBJ2-7 | . | TRBV10-3 | TRBD2
TGTGCCTGGAGTGTTACACATAGCAATCAGCCCCAGCATTTT | CAWSVTHSNQPQHF | TRBJ1-5 | . | TRBV30 | .
TGCACCAGCAGCCAAGATCGCACCGGGGAGCTGTTTTTT | CTSSQDRTGELFF | TRBJ2-2 | . | TRBV1 | .
TGTGCCAGCAGCGTAGTAGATGCCCCTCCCTATGGCTACACCTTC | CASSVVDAPPYGYTF | TRBJ1-2 | . | TRBV9 | .
TGTGCCAGCAGTGTAGCGGCGGGAACTGAAGCTTTCTTT | CASSVAAGTEAFF | TRBJ1-1 | few | TRBV25-1 | .
TGCGCCAGCAGCGAAGAAGGGGGACAGGTTGCTGCCTATAGCAATCAGCCCCAGCATTTT | CASSEEGGQVAAYSNQPQHF | TRBJ1-5 | few | TRBV4-3 | TRBD1
TGTGCCAGCACGAGTACAGTATATGAGCAGTTCTTC | CASTSTVYEQFF | TRBJ2-1 | once | TRBV6-6 | .
TGTGCCAGAAGCCAGGCTAGCGGGGTCGAGCAGTACTTC | CARSQASGVEQYF | TRBJ2-7 | . | TRBV5-3 | TRBD2
TGCGCCAGCAGCTTTGACACCACCTACGAGCAGTACTTC | CASSFDTTYEQYF | TRBJ2-7 | . | TRBV5-1 | .
TGTGCCAGCTCAAGGGACAGGGGAGAGACCCAGTACTTC | CASSRDRGETQYF | TRBJ2-5 | . | TRBV18 | TRBD1
TGTGCCAGTAGTCCCGGGACATTCCGGGATGAGCAGTTCTTC | CASSPGTFRDEQFF | TRBJ2-1 | . | TRBV19 | .
TGCGCCAGCAGCCAGGCGGGAGAGCCGGGGGAGCTGTTTTTT | CASSQAGEPGELFF | TRBJ2-2 | . | TRBV4-3 | TRBD2
TGTGCCAGCAGCTTAGGCTCGGGGAACACTGAAGCTTTCTTT | CASSLGSGNTEAFF | TRBJ1-1 | . | TRBV7-9 | .
TGCGCCAGCAGCCTGACAGGGGCGAACACTGAAGCTTTCTTT | CASSLTGANTEAFF | TRBJ1-1 | . | TRBV5-1 | TRBD1
TGTGCCAGCAGCCCACGGACAGGGACCTATAATTCACCCCTCCACTTT | CASSPRTGTYNSPLHF | TRBJ1-6 | once | TRBV7-2 | TRBD1
TGTGCCTGGAGTGTAGAGGCAGTGAATCAGCCCCAGCATTTT | CAWSVEAVNQPQHF | TRBJ1-5 | . | TRBV30 | .
TGTGCCAGCAGCTCCGGCCCCGCTGGGGGAGGAACTGAAGCTTTCTTT | CASSSGPAGGGTEAFF | TRBJ1-1 | few | TRBV5-4 | .
TGTGCCAGCAGCCATAGGCGGGGGGGCGCCCCCTACGAGCAGTACTTC | CASSHRRGGAPYEQYF | TRBJ2-7 | . | TRBV4-2 | TRBD2
TGTGCCTGGTGGCGGATGAACACTGAAGCTTTCTTT | CAWWRMNTEAFF | TRBJ1-1 | . | TRBV30 | .
TGTGCCAGCTCGCTTGCGAATACGGGGAACACTGAAGCTTTCTTT | CASSLANTGNTEAFF | TRBJ1-1 | . | TRBV18 | .
TGTGCCAGCAGTGAATCGATTTGGGACAGTGTCTACGAGCAGTACTTC | CASSESIWDSVYEQYF | TRBJ2-7 | . | TRBV2 | TRBD1
TGTGCCACCACGGTGGGACAACGGGGAGATACGCAGTATTTT | CATTVGQRGDTQYF | TRBJ2-3 | . | TRBV19 | .
TGTGCCAGCAGCTTCGATATGGACAGGGACAAAAACATTCAGTACTTC | CASSFDMDRDKNIQYF | TRBJ2-4 | . | TRBV7-4 | TRBD1
TGCGCCAGCAGCCCCGGGACAGGGGTGGGCGAAGCTTTCTTT | CASSPGTGVGEAFF | TRBJ1-1 | . | TRBV4-3 | TRBD1
TGTGCCAGCAGCCAAGTAGGTACAGTCGTTGATGGTGAAGGCATTCAGTACTTC | CASSQVGTVVDGEGIQYF | TRBJ2-4 | . | TRBV4-2 | .
TGTGCCAGCAGCAAGACAGGAGCTTCTAACTATGGCTACACCTTC | CASSKTGASNYGYTF | TRBJ1-2 | . | TRBV5-6 | .
TGCAGCGTTGAAGATCCGGGAGGGGTAAACTACGAGCAGTACTTC | CSVEDPGGVNYEQYF | TRBJ2-7 | . | TRBV29-1 | TRBD2
TGTGCCAGCACCCAATCCGGGGGATCCTACGAGCAGTACTTC | CASTQSGGSYEQYF | TRBJ2-7 | . | TRBV28 | .
TGCGCCAGCAGCCAAGAGGGGGGAGAGTCGAGCTCCTACAATGAGCAGTTCTTC | CASSQEGGESSSYNEQFF | TRBJ2-1 | . | TRBV4-3 | .
TGTGCCGGACGGGGGACGGTTAGCACAGATACGCAGTATTTT | CAGRGTVSTDTQYF | TRBJ2-3 | . | TRBV6-1 | .
TGTGCCAGCAGAGCCCCGGGACAGGGATATGGCTACACCTTC | CASRAPGQGYGYTF | TRBJ1-2 | . | TRBV28 | TRBD1
TGCGCCAGCAGCCAGGTGAGGGGGGCTAGCGGACTCAATGAGCAGTTCTTC | CASSQVRGASGLNEQFF | TRBJ2-1 | few | TRBV5-1 | .
TGTGCCGGCAGCTTGTTGGGGGGGGCCGGGGAGCTGTTTTTT | CAGSLLGGAGELFF | TRBJ2-2 | . | TRBV5-5 | TRBD2
TGCGCCAGCAGCCAAGATATTAATCACAGGGAAAGCCTATTCGTGAATTCACCCCTCCACTTT | CASSQDINHRESLFVNSPLHF | TRBJ1-6 | few | TRBV4-3 | .
TGTGCCAGCAGCTTAGACGGGGTTGGCTACACCTTC | CASSLDGVGYTF | TRBJ1-2 | . | TRBV11-2 | .
TGTGCCAGCACCCTTTCTCAAGAGACCCAGTACTTC | CASTLSQETQYF | TRBJ2-5 | . | TRBV7-2 | .
TGCGCCAGCAGCTTGGGGACAGGTATTAATTCACCCCTCCACTTT | CASSLGTGINSPLHF | TRBJ1-6 | . | TRBV5-1 | TRBD1
TGCGCCAGCAGCTTGTTTGGACAGGTGCAAGAGACCCAGTACTTC | CASSLFGQVQETQYF | TRBJ2-5 | . | TRBV5-1 | TRBD1
TGTGCCAGCTCACATCTGCGGGAGACCCAGTACTTC | CASSHLRETQYF | TRBJ2-5 | . | TRBV18 | .
TGTGCCAGCAAAACAGGTAGCTATGGCTACACCTTC | CASKTGSYGYTF | TRBJ1-2 | . | TRBV28 | .
TGTGCCAGCAGCTACGACAGGAGCACTTCTATTTATGGCTACACCTTC | CASSYDRSTSIYGYTF | TRBJ1-2 | . | TRBV5-5 | .
TGTGCCAGCAGTTACTCGGGGGGAGGCTACACCTTC | CASSYSGGGYTF | TRBJ1-2 | . | TRBV6-5 | .